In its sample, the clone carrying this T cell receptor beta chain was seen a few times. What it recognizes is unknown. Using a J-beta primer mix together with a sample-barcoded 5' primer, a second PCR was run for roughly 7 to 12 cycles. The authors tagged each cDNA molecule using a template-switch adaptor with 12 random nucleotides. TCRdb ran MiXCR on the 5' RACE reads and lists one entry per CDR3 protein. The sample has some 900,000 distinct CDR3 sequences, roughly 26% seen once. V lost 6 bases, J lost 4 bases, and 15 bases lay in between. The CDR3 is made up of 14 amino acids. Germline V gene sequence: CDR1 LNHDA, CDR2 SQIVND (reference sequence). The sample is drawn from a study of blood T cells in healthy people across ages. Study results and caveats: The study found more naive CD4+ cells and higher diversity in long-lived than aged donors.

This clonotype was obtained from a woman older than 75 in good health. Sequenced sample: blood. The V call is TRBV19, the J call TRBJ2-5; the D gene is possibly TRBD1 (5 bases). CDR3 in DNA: TGTGCCAGTAGACTATCAGGGTTCGGAGAGACCCAGTACTTC. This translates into CASRLSGFGETQYF. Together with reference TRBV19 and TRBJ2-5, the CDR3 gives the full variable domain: DGGITQSPKYLFRKEGQNVTLSCEQNLNHDAMYWYRQDPGQGLRLIYYSQIVNDFQKGDIAEGYSVSREKKESFPLTVTSAQKNPTAFYLCASRLSGFGETQYFGPGTRLLVL.